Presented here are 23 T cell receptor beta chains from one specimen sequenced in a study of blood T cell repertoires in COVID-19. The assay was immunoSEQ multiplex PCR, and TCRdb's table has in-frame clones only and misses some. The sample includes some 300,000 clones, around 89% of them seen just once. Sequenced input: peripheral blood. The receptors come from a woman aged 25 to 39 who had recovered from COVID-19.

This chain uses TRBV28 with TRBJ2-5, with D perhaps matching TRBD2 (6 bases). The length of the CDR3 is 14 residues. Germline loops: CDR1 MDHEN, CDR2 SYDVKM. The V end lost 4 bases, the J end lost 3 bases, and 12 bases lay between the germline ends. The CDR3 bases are TGTGCCAGCAGTTCCCCGGGACTCGAAGAGACCCAGTACTTC. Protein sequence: CASSSPGLEETQYF.

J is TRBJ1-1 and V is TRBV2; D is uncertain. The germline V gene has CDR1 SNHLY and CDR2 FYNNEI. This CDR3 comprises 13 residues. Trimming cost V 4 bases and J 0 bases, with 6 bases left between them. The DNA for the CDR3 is TGTGCCAGCAGTGCTAACCTGAACACTGAAGCTTTCTTT. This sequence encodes CASSANLNTEAFF. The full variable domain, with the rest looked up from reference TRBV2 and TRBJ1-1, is EPEVTQTPSHQVTQMGQEVILRCVPISNHLYFYWYRQILGQKVEFLVSFYNNEISEKSEIFDDQFSVERPDGSNFTLKIRSTKLEDSAMYFCASSANLNTEAFFGQGTRLTVV.

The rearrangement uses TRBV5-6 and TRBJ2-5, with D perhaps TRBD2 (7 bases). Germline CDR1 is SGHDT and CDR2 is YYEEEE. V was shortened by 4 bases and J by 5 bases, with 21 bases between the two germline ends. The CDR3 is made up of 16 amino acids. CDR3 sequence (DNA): TGTGCCAGCAGCCCCCTCGCGGGGGCGCCCGCGGAGACCCAGTACTTC. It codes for CASSPLAGAPAETQYF.

The CDR3: CASSFSGPEQYF. The DNA for the CDR3 is TGTGCCAGCAGTTTTTCGGGTCCCGAGCAGTACTTC. The J gene is TRBJ2-7, the V gene TRBV28; D ambiguous. Between the trimmed V and J ends, which lost 3 bases and 6 bases, there was a span of 9 bases. Germline assignment: CDR1 MDHEN and CDR2 SYDVKM. The CDR3 runs 12 residues.

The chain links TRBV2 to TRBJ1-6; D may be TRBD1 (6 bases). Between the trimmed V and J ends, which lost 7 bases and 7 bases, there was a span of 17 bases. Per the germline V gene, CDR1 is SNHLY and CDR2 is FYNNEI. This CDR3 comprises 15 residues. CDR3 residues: CASILSGQGNSPLHF. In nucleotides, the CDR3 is TGTGCCAGCATCCTCTCCGGCCAGGGGAATTCACCCCTCCACTTT.

CDR3 sequence (DNA): TGTGCCAGCTCGGTATCAGGGGCTGAAGCTTTCTTT. Its protein product is CASSVSGAEAFF. The chain recombines TRBV18 with TRBJ1-1; perhaps TRBD1 as D (6 bases). The germline gives CDR1 KGHSH, CDR2 LQKENI. Trimming removed 6 bases at V and 6 bases at J, with 11 bases between. The CDR3 spans 12 residues.

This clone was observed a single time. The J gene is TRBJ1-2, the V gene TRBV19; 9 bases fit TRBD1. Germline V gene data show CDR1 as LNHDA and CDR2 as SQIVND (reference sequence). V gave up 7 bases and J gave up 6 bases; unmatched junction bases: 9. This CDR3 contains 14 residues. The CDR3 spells CASTRTQGAHGYTF. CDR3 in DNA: TGTGCCAGTACCCGGACACAGGGGGCTCATGGCTACACCTTC.

DNA of the CDR3: TGCGCCAGCAGCCACTTGGGAGGTGAGCAGTTCTTC. This gives the protein CASSHLGGEQFF. The chain has TRBV4-1 and TRBJ2-1; D possibly corresponds to TRBD2 (6 bases). This CDR3 region has 12 residues. Trimming removed 3 bases at V and 9 bases at J, with 9 bases between. Germline loops: CDR1 MGHRA, CDR2 YSYEKL.

The CDR3 region is CASSIPRASEQFF. The CDR3 nucleotides read TGTGCCAGTAGTATACCCAGGGCCAGTGAGCAGTTCTTC. The rearrangement uses TRBV19 and TRBJ2-1, with a tentative D call TRBD1 (5 bases). The CDR3 is 13 amino acids. The germline CDR1 and CDR2 sequences are LNHDA and SQIVND (reference sequence). V was pared by 2 bases and J by 9 bases, with 11 bases between.

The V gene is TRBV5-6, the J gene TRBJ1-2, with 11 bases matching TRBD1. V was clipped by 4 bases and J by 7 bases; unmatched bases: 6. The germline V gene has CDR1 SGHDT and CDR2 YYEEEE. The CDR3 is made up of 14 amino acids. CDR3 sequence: CASSGRDRGFGYTF. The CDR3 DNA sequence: TGTGCCAGCAGCGGCCGGGACAGGGGGTTTGGCTACACCTTC.

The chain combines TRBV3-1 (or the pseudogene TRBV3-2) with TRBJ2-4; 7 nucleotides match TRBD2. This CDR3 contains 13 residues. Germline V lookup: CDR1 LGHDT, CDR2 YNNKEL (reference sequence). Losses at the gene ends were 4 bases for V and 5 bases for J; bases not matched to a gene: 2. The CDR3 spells CASSPTSENIQYF. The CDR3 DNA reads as TGTGCCAGCAGCCCCACTAGCGAAAACATTCAGTACTTC.

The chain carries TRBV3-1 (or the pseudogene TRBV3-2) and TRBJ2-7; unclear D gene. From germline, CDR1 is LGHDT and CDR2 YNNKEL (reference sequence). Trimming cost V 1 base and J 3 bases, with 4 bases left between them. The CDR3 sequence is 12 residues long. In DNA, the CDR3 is TGTGCCAGCAGCCAAGGACTCTACGAGCAGTACTTC. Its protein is CASSQGLYEQYF.

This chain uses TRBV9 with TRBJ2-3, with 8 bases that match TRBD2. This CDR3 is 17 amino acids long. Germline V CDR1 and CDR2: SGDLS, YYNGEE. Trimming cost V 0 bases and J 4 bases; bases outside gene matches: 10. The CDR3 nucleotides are TGTGCCAGCAGCGTAGGGTTCGGAACGGGGGGGGCAGATACGCAGTATTTT. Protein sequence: CASSVGFGTGGADTQYF. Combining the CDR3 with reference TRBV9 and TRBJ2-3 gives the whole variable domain DSGVTQTPKHLITATGQRVTLRCSPRSGDLSVYWYQQSLDQGLQFLIQYYNGEERAKGNILERFSAQQFPDLHSELNLSSLELGDSALYFCASSVGFGTGGADTQYFGPGTRLTVL.

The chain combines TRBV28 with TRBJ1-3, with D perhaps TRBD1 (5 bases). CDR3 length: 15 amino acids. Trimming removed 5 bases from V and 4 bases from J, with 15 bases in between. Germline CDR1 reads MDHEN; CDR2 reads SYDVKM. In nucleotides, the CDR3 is TGTGCCAGCAGTACTCACGTAGGGGAAGGAAACACCATATATTTT. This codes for CASSTHVGEGNTIYF.

The CDR3 coding sequence is TGCGCCAGCAGCGCTACACAGGGGGCGGCCGGGGAGCTGTTTTTT. Translating gives CASSATQGAAGELFF. The genes are TRBV5-1 and TRBJ2-2, with 9 bases identical to TRBD1. Germline assignment: CDR1 SGHRS and CDR2 YFSETQ. Trimming at V came to 4 bases and at J to 6 bases, leaving 7 bases not matched to a gene. The CDR3 length is 15 residues.

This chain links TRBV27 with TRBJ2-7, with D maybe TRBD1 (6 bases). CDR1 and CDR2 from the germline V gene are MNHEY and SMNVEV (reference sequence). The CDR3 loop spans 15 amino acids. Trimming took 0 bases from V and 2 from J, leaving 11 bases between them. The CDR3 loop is CASSLSGDNTYEQYF. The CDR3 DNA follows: TGTGCCAGCAGTTTATCGGGGGACAACACCTACGAGCAGTACTTC.

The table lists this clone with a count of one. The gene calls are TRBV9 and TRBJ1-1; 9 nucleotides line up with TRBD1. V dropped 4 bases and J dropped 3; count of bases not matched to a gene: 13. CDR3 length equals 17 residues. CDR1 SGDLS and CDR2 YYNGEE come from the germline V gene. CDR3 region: CASSTGQGGIRDTEAFF. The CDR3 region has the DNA TGTGCCAGCAGCACGGGACAGGGCGGGATAAGGGACACTGAAGCTTTCTTT.

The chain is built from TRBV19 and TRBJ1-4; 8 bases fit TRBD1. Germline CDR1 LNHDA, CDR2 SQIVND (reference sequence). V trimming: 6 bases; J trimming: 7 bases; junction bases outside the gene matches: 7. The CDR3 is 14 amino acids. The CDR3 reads CASRAGGAGEKLFF. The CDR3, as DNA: TGTGCCAGTAGAGCAGGGGGCGCGGGTGAAAAACTGTTTTTT.

For the CDR3, the DNA is TGTGCCAGCAGCTTGCCAGGGAAGTCTAGCACAGATACGCAGTATTTT. It codes for CASSLPGKSSTDTQYF. This chain uses TRBV5-4 with TRBJ2-3; TRBD1 might be the D (5 bases). Germline assignment: CDR1 SGHNT and CDR2 YYREEE (reference sequence). The CDR3 loop spans 16 amino acids. Trimming pared 1 base from V and 0 bases from J, leaving 12 bases between. The variable domain in full, with the rest retrieved from reference TRBV5-4 and TRBJ2-3, is ETGVTQSPTHLIKTRGQQVTLRCSSQSGHNTVSWYQQALGQGPQFIFQYYREEENGRGNFPPRFSGLQFPNYSSELNVNALELDDSALYLCASSLPGKSSTDTQYFGPGTRLTVL.

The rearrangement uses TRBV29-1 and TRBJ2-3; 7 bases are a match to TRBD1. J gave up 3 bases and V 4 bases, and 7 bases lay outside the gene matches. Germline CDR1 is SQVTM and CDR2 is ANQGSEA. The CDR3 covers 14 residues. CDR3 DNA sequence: TGCAGCGTTGCCGGCCAGGGGGAAACAGATACGCAGTATTTT. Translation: CSVAGQGETDTQYF.

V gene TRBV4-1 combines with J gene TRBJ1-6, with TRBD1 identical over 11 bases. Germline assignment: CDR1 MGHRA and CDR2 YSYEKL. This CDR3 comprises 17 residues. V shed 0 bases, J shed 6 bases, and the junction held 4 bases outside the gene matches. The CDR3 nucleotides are TGCGCCAGCAGCCAAGACGGACAGGGGGCCGGTAATTCACCCCTCCACTTT. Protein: CASSQDGQGAGNSPLHF.

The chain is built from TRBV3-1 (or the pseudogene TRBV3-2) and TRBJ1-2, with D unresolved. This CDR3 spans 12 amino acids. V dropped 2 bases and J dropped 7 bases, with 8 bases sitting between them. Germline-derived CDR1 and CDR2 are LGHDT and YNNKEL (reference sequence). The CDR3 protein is CASSQLEFGYTF. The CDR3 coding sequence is TGTGCCAGCAGCCAACTAGAATTTGGCTACACCTTC.

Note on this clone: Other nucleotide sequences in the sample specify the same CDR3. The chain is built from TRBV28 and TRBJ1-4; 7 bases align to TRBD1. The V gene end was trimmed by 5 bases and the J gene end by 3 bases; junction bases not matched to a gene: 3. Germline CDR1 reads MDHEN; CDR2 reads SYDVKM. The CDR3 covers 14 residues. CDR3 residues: CASSTGQANEKLFF. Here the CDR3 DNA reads TGTGCCAGCAGTACTGGACAGGCTAATGAAAAACTGTTTTTT.